These 28 T cell receptor beta chains share one sample of origin, sequenced in a study of blood T cells in healthy people across ages. The second PCR ran roughly 7 to 12 cycles with a sample-barcoded 5' primer and J-beta primers. TCRdb re-called the 5' RACE reads through MiXCR, storing one row per CDR3 protein. Among around 990,000 distinct CDR3 sequences listed, 20% to 25% were seen once. The sample also formed part of further work on T cells of mothers and their children.

The sample was blood. All receptors derive from a girl aged 2 to 9 in good health.

The genes are TRBV5-1 and TRBJ2-3; 8 bases line up with TRBD1. The CDR3 contains 15 residues. With 4 bases clipped from V and 2 bases from J, the junction kept 6 bases outside the gene matches. Germline assignment: CDR1 SGHRS and CDR2 YFSETQ. The CDR3 is CASSHRTGYTDTQYF. CDR3 bases: TGCGCCAGCAGCCACCGGACAGGGTACACAGATACGCAGTATTTT.

The rearrangement uses TRBV6-1 and TRBJ2-5; 8 nucleotides match TRBD1. The last part of the DNA fits TRBJ2-7 better; the J call may be wrong. From germline, CDR1 is MNHNS and CDR2 SASEGT. The CDR3 is 15 amino acids. The CDR3 is CASSEAGTGSYEQYF. The CDR3 nucleotides read TGTGCCAGCAGTGAAGCCGGGACAGGCTCCTACGAGCAGTACTTC.

The rearrangement links TRBV20-1 to TRBJ2-1; 12 bases align to TRBD1. V was clipped by 5 bases and J by 8 bases; unmatched bases: 10. Germline CDR1 reads DFQATT; CDR2 reads SNEGSKA (reference sequence). This CDR3 has 15 amino acids. The CDR3 protein is CSASYPGQGADEQFF. The CDR3 DNA is TGCAGTGCTTCCTACCCGGGACAGGGGGCGGATGAGCAGTTCTTC.

The chain joins TRBV7-6 to TRBJ1-2; TRBD1 matches 10 bases. This CDR3 spans 15 amino acids. The germline CDR1 and CDR2 sequences are SGHVS and FNYEAQ. J gave up 6 bases and V 4 bases, and 8 bases lay outside the gene matches. CDR3 region: CASSWGPGQGNGYTF. CDR3 DNA sequence: TGTGCCAGCAGCTGGGGCCCGGGACAGGGGAATGGCTACACCTTC.

The rearrangement links TRBV7-9 to TRBJ1-2, with a tentative D call TRBD1 (5 bases). Germline CDR1 is SEHNR and CDR2 is FQNEAQ (reference sequence). This CDR3 has 14 residues. Deletions cut 1 base from V and 6 bases from J, with 12 bases between. DNA for the CDR3: TGTGCCAGCAGCTTAGTCAGGGAGGTGGATGGCTACACCTTC. Amino acids: CASSLVREVDGYTF.

This clonotype was detected a few times. J is TRBJ2-1 and V is TRBV2, with no clear D. The CDR3 is 14 residues long. Germline loops: CDR1 SNHLY, CDR2 FYNNEI. Trimming took off 10 bases at V and 8 bases at J, with 21 bases between the two ends. CDR3 protein: CAINTKDGRDEQFF. DNA for the CDR3: TGTGCCATCAATACCAAGGACGGACGGGATGAGCAGTTCTTC. Full variable domain (rest looked up from reference TRBV2 and TRBJ2-1): EPEVTQTPSHQVTQMGQEVILRCVPISNHLYFYWYRQILGQKVEFLVSFYNNEISEKSEIFDDQFSVERPDGSNFTLKIRSTKLEDSAMYFCAINTKDGRDEQFFGPGTRLTVL.

This sequence joins TRBV27 and TRBJ2-6; 9 positions match TRBD1. Germline-derived CDR1 and CDR2 are MNHEY and SMNVEV (reference sequence). The CDR3 spans 18 residues. V shed 6 bases, J shed 3 bases, and the junction held 12 bases outside the gene matches. CDR3 in DNA: TGTGCCAGCAGAGCTCTGACAGGGGGGAAAGGTGGGGCCAACGTCCTGACTTTC. It encodes CASRALTGGKGGANVLTF.

The V call is TRBV3-1, the J call TRBJ2-5, with TRBD2 as a possible D gene (5 bases). V was clipped by 7 bases and J by 4 bases, with 13 bases between them. CDR3 length equals 13 residues. Germline CDR1 is LGHDT and CDR2 is YNNKEL (reference sequence). The CDR3 coding sequence is TGTGCCAGCACCAACCTCCGGGGAGAGACCCAGTACTTC. Translation gives CASTNLRGETQYF.

In its sample, this clonotype was seen a few times. This chain joins TRBV21-1 and TRBJ1-1; whether TRBD1, the table's D call, matches the DNA was not checked. TRBV21-1 is a recognized pseudogene. The CDR3 is 19 residues long. CDR3 coding DNA: TGTGCCAGCAGCAAACGGCTAAACGACGGGATATGGATGAACACTGAAGCTTTCTTT. Protein: CASSKRLNDGIWMNTEAFF.

A few counts support this clonotype. The chain recombines TRBV4-1 with TRBJ2-4, with 10 positions matching TRBD1. Looked up from germline, CDR1 is MGHRA and CDR2 is YSYEKL. The CDR3 covers 15 residues. V lost 0 bases and J lost 7; bases outside the gene matches: 3. The CDR3 DNA reads as TGCGCCAGCAGCCAAGAGAAGGACAGGGGGAACATTCAGTACTTC. Its translation is CASSQEKDRGNIQYF.

The chain carries TRBV27 and TRBJ2-5; no definite D call. The J call may be incorrect, as the DNA end agrees better with TRBJ2-1. The germline gives CDR1 MNHEY, CDR2 SMNVEV (reference sequence). This CDR3 has 15 residues. In DNA, the CDR3 is TGTGCCAGCAGCCCTCACACCGGGCCGAACAATGAGCAGTTCTTC. Its protein is CASSPHTGPNNEQFF.

Points on this clonotype: Relative to the germline gene, one junction end is altered; a read error may explain this. The V call is TRBV12-3 or TRBV12-4, the J call TRBJ2-7, with D possibly TRBD1 on 6 matching bases. The CDR3 loop spans 13 amino acids. The CDR3 protein is CASMVTGSCEQYF. CDR3 sequence (DNA): TGTGCCAGCATGGTGACAGGCTCCTGCGAGCAGTACTTC.

This clonotype has only a few counts. The chain combines TRBV6-1 with TRBJ2-3; tentatively, D is TRBD2 (6 bases). The ends were cut back, 1 base at V and 6 bases at J, with 20 bases in the middle. The CDR3 covers 17 residues. Germline assignment: CDR1 MNHNS and CDR2 SASEGT. This CDR3 reads CASSEGLRGIFLDTQYF. CDR3 DNA: TGTGCCAGCAGTGAAGGGTTGCGGGGAATCTTCTTGGATACGCAGTATTTT.

The V call is TRBV20-1, the J call TRBJ2-4, with TRBD1 identical over 8 bases. The ends lost 6 bases at V and 1 base at J; junction bases unmatched: 8. Germline-derived CDR1 and CDR2 are DFQATT and SNEGSKA (reference sequence). CDR3 length equals 15 residues. The CDR3 sequence is CSAKTGDNAKNIQYF. CDR3 nucleotide sequence: TGCAGTGCAAAGACAGGGGATAATGCCAAAAACATTCAGTACTTC.

The rearrangement joins TRBV5-1 to TRBJ2-6, with 11 bases matching TRBD1. The CDR3 length is 17 residues. The V gene end was trimmed by 8 bases and the J gene end by 4 bases; junction bases not matched to a gene: 11. Germline V gene sequence: CDR1 SGHRS, CDR2 YFSETQ. CDR3 sequence reads: CASGTGTGGSGANVLTF. CDR3 nucleotide sequence: TGCGCCAGTGGGACCGGGACAGGGGGAAGCGGGGCCAACGTCCTGACTTTC.

The chain carries TRBV7-3 and TRBJ1-1; TRBD1 aligns across 7 bases. With 5 bases clipped from V and 3 bases from J, the junction kept 9 bases outside the gene matches. The CDR3 length is 15 residues. Germline CDR1 SGHTA, CDR2 FQGTGA. CDR3 region: CASSPNRGMYTEAFF. In nucleotides, the CDR3 is TGTGCCAGCAGCCCAAACAGGGGAATGTACACTGAAGCTTTCTTT.

CDR3 sequence: CASNPTGQVYGYTF. The CDR3 DNA follows: TGTGCCAGCAACCCTACGGGACAGGTCTATGGCTACACCTTC. The J gene is TRBJ1-2, the V gene TRBV12-3 or TRBV12-4; 8 bases are a match to TRBD1. After removal of 7 bases from V and 4 bases from J, the junction contained 8 bases not matched to a gene. This CDR3 has 14 amino acids.

This chain connects TRBV2 to TRBJ2-5; TRBD2 might be the D (6 bases). Germline-derived CDR1 and CDR2 are SNHLY and FYNNEI. The CDR3 extends over 16 amino acids. The ends were cut back, 9 bases at V and 0 bases at J, with 20 bases in the middle. CDR3 nucleotides: TGTGCCAGGGGCGGACTCGTGGAGGGGTACCAAGAGACCCAGTACTTC. It codes for CARGGLVEGYQETQYF. Using reference TRBV2 and TRBJ2-5 for the parts outside the CDR3, the full variable domain is EPEVTQTPSHQVTQMGQEVILRCVPISNHLYFYWYRQILGQKVEFLVSFYNNEISEKSEIFDDQFSVERPDGSNFTLKIRSTKLEDSAMYFCARGGLVEGYQETQYFGPGTRLLVL.

This clonotype has just a few counts. The chain combines TRBV5-5 with TRBJ2-1; TRBD1 might be the D (5 bases). The CDR3 length is 16 residues. The V end lost 5 bases, the J end lost 5 bases, and 20 bases lay between the germline ends. Germline V CDR1 and CDR2: SGHKS, YYEKEE (reference sequence). This CDR3 reads CASRREDRLPDNEQFF. DNA for the CDR3: TGTGCCAGCAGACGCGAAGACAGATTACCCGACAATGAGCAGTTCTTC.

About this clonotype itself: Sequence at one end of the junction differs from germline and may be a read error. DNA for the CDR3: TGCAGTGCTAGAAACCCCCAGGAGATACAAGAGGCCCAGTACTTC. Translating it yields CSARNPQEIQEAQYF. This chain links TRBV20-1 with TRBJ2-5; D not certain. Per the germline V gene, CDR1 is DFQATT and CDR2 is SNEGSKA (reference sequence). CDR3 length equals 15 residues.

J is TRBJ1-3 and V is TRBV6-5; D uncertain. The CDR3 is made up of 15 amino acids. V dropped 4 bases and J dropped 0 bases, with 10 bases sitting between them. Per the germline V gene, CDR1 is MNHEY and CDR2 is SVGAGI. In DNA form, the CDR3 reads TGTGCCAGCAGTTTCCAGACCCCCTCTGGAAACACCATATATTTT. It encodes CASSFQTPSGNTIYF.

This clonotype was counted between two and nine times. The rearrangement joins TRBV29-1 to TRBJ2-7; D unresolved. Trimming pared 3 bases from V and 0 bases from J, leaving 18 bases between. CDR1 SQVTM and CDR2 ANQGSEA come from the germline V gene. The CDR3 sequence is 16 residues long. The CDR3 DNA is TGCAGCGTTGATTTTCAAACAGAAACGAGCTCCTACGAGCAGTACTTC. Protein sequence: CSVDFQTETSSYEQYF.

This chain joins TRBV7-9 and TRBJ2-1; TRBD2 is a possible D gene (6 bases). Deletions cut 8 bases from V and 5 bases from J, with 16 bases between. The CDR3 is 14 residues long. Germline-derived CDR1 and CDR2 are SEHNR and FQNEAQ (reference sequence). The CDR3 nucleotides read TGTGCCAGCGATCAGAGTAGCGGAGACAATGAGCAGTTCTTC. Amino acids: CASDQSSGDNEQFF.

The chain joins TRBV7-9 to TRBJ2-7; D remains unclear. TRBJ2-5 explains the end of the DNA better; the J call may be wrong. CDR1 and CDR2 from the germline V gene are SEHNR and FQNEAQ (reference sequence). CDR3 length: 15 amino acids. Here the CDR3 reads CASSSPYGRQETQYF. The CDR3 DNA reads TGTGCCAGCAGCTCCCCCTATGGCAGACAAGAGACCCAGTACTTC.

This chain connects TRBV7-9 to TRBJ2-1; the match to TRBD2 covers 12 bases. The CDR3 extends over 17 amino acids. Germline CDR1 is SEHNR and CDR2 is FQNEAQ (reference sequence). Trimming took 5 bases from V and 5 from J; bases not matched to a gene: 10. CDR3 loop: CASSPWTSGETDNEQFF. The CDR3 region has the DNA TGTGCCAGCAGCCCCTGGACTAGCGGGGAAACCGACAATGAGCAGTTCTTC.

This clonotype was counted between two and nine times. The chain joins TRBV12-5 to TRBJ2-7, with D uncertain. Germline assignment: CDR1 LGHNT and CDR2 FRNRAP. Trimming took off 7 bases at V and 7 bases at J, with 11 bases between the two ends. CDR3 size: 11 residues. The CDR3 spells CASVSPLEQYF. CDR3 DNA sequence: TGTGCTAGTGTGTCACCTTTGGAGCAGTACTTC.

A few counts support this clonotype. The chain carries TRBV12-3 or TRBV12-4 and TRBJ2-5, with 11 bases aligning to TRBD1. The better agreement between TRBJ2-7 and the DNA end casts doubt on the J call. The CDR3 consists of 16 residues. The CDR3 bases are TGTGCCAGCAGTCTCCTCTTAGGGACAGGGGGGCACGAGCAGTACTTC. The encoded protein is CASSLLLGTGGHEQYF.

The rearrangement uses TRBV20-1 and TRBJ2-7, with TRBD1 matching 8 bases. With 3 bases clipped from V and 2 bases from J, the junction kept 3 bases outside the gene matches. The germline V gene encodes CDR1 DFQATT and CDR2 SNEGSKA (reference sequence). CDR3 length: 13 amino acids. CDR3 sequence (DNA): TGCAGTGCTAGGACAGGGGCGGCCTACGAGCAGTACTTC. Its translation: CSARTGAAYEQYF.